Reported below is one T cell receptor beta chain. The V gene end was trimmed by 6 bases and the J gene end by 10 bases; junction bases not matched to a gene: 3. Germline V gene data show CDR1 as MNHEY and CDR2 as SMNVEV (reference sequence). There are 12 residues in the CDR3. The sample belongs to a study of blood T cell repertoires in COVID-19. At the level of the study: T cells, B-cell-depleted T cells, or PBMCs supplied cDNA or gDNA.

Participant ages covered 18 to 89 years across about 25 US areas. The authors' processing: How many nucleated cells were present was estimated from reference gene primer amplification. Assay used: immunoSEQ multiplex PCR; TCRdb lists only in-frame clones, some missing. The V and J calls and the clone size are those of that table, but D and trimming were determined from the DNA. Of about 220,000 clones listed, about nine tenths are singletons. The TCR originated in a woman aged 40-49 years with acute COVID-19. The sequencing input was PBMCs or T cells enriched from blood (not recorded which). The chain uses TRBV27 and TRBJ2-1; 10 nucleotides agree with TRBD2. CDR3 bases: TGTGCCAGCAGGGGACTAGCGACCGAGCAGTTCTTC. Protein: CASRGLATEQFF.